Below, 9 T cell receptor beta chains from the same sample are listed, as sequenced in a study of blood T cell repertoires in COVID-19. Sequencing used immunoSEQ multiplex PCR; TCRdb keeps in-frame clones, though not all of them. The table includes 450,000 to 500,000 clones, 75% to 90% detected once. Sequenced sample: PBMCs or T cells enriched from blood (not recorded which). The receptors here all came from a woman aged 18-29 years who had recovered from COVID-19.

The CDR3: CASISLRDPGIESGYTF. The CDR3 coding sequence is TGTGCCAGCATTTCTCTGAGAGACCCCGGGATAGAGAGTGGCTACACCTTC. The J gene is TRBJ1-2, the V gene TRBV2; D gene unclear. Germline assignment: CDR1 SNHLY and CDR2 FYNNEI. CDR3 size: 17 residues. The germline V and J ends were trimmed by 7 bases and 7 bases, with 28 bases remaining between them.

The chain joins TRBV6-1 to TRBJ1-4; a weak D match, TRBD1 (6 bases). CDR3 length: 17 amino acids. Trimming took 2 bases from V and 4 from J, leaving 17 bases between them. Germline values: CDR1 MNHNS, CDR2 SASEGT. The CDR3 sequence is CASSERWLGAFNEKLFF. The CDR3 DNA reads TGTGCCAGCAGTGAAAGGTGGTTGGGGGCCTTTAATGAAAAACTGTTTTTT.

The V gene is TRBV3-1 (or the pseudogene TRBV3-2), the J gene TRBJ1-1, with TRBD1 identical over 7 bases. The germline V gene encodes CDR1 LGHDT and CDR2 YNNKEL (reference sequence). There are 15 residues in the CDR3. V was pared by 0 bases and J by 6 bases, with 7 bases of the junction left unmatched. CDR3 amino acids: CASSQEEGDRPEAFF. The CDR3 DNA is TGTGCCAGCAGCCAAGAGGAAGGGGACAGACCTGAAGCTTTCTTT.

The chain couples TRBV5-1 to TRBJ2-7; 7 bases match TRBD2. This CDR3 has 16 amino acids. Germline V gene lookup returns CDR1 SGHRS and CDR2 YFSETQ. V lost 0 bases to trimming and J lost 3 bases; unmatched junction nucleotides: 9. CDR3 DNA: TGCGCCAGCAGCTTGGCCGGGCTAGCGGACTTCTACGAGCAGTACTTC. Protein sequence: CASSLAGLADFYEQYF.

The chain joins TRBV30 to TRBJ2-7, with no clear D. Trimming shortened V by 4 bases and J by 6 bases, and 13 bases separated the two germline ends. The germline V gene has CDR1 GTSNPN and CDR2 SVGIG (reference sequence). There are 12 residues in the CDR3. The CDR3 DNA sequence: TGTGCCTGGACCCGGTACGGTGGCGAGCAGTACTTC. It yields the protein CAWTRYGGEQYF.

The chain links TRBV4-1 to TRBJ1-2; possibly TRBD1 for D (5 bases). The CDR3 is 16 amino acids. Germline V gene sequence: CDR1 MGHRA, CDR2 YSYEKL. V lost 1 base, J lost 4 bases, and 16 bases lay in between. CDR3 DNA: TGCGCCAGCAGCCAAGGGGGACTTGGGGGAGGCTATGGCTACACCTTC. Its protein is CASSQGGLGGGYGYTF.

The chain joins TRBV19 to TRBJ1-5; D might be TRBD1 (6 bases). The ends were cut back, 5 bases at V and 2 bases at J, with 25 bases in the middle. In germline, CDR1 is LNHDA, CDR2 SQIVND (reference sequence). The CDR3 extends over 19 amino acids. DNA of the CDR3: TGTGCCAGTAGTTTTCCCCTCCCGGGCCCCCCAGGGGGCAATCAGCCCCAGCATTTT. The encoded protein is CASSFPLPGPPGGNQPQHF.

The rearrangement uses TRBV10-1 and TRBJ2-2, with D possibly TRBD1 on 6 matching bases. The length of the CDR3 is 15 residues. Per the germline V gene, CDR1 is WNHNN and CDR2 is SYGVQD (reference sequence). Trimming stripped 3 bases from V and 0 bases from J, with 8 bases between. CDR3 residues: CASSEQGANTGELFF. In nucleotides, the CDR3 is TGCGCCAGCAGTGAACAGGGAGCGAACACCGGGGAGCTGTTTTTT.

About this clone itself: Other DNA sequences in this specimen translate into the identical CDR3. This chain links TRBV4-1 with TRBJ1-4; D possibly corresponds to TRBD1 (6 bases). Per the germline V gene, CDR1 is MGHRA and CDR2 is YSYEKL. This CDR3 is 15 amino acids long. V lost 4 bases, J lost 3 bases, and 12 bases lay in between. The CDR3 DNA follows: TGCGCCAGCAGCCTCCTACAGGGTCCTAATGAAAAACTGTTTTTT. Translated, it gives CASSLLQGPNEKLFF.